The rows below give T cell receptor beta chains drawn from one sample of a study of cytomegalovirus exposure and HLA in healthy donors. The data were produced by immunoSEQ multiplex PCR, yet TCRdb's version contains in-frame clones alone and is incomplete. The sample shows fewer than 200,000 clones, approximately 76% of them seen only once. Source material: PBMCs. These receptors all stem from a female donor in good health and CMV-seronegative. CDR3s include the opening cysteine and the closing phenylalanine or tryptophan. D genes are given only for firm matches. Expanded clones are given a class, and other clones once, few, many or no size at all.

TRBV6-5,TRBJ1-6,-,TRBD1,CASRTGGSYNSPLHF,TGTGCCAGCAGGACAGGGGGATCCTATAATTCACCCCTCCACTTT
TRBV11-3,TRBJ2-7,few,-,CASTLRRGFDEQYF,TGTGCCAGCACCCTCCGGAGAGGGTTCGACGAGCAGTACTTC
TRBV5-6,TRBJ1-2,-,-,CASSLEAGRDYGYTF,TGTGCCAGCAGCTTGGAGGCAGGGAGGGACTATGGCTACACCTTC
TRBV7-2,TRBJ2-5,-,-,CASSLATTEETQYF,TGTGCCAGCAGCTTAGCGACTACCGAAGAGACCCAGTACTTC
TRBV5-6,TRBJ2-1,-,TRBD2,CASSLGAGYNEQFF,TGTGCCAGCAGCTTGGGAGCGGGGTACAATGAGCAGTTCTTC
TRBV2,TRBJ2-5,-,TRBD2,CASSEWGGITGETQYF,TGTGCCAGCAGCGAGTGGGGGGGAATAACGGGAGAGACCCAGTACTTC
TRBV4-1,TRBJ2-1,-,TRBD2,CASSRATSRREQFF,TGCGCCAGCAGCCGGGCGACTAGCAGGAGGGAGCAGTTCTTC
TRBV7-9,TRBJ2-1,-,-,CASSFAQGGEQFF,TGTGCCAGCAGCTTCGCACAGGGCGGTGAGCAGTTCTTC
TRBV5-1,TRBJ2-2,-,TRBD2,CASSPLTSGGFGELFF,TGCGCCAGCAGCCCCTTGACTAGCGGGGGGTTCGGGGAGCTGTTTTTT
TRBV9,TRBJ2-2,few,-,CASSPQRSGELFF,TGTGCCAGCAGCCCCCAGCGGTCCGGGGAGCTGTTTTTT
TRBV5-1,TRBJ1-2,-,TRBD1,CASGSPDRGRYGYTF,TGCGCCAGCGGCTCCCCGGACAGGGGGCGATATGGCTACACCTTC
TRBV29-1,TRBJ1-1,-,-,CSVTTFRVEAFF,TGCAGCGTTACGACGTTCCGGGTGGAAGCTTTCTTT
TRBV5-1,TRBJ1-1,once,-,CASSLEPGTEAFF,TGCGCCAGCAGCTTGGAACCAGGCACTGAAGCTTTCTTT
TRBV27,TRBJ2-7,medium-sized,-,CASSFRAGWGFQENEQYF,TGTGCCAGCAGTTTCAGGGCGGGATGGGGGTTTCAGGAGAACGAGCAGTACTTC
TRBV18,TRBJ1-2,-,TRBD1,CASSLDTGALYGYTF,TGTGCCAGCTCACTAGATACAGGGGCCCTCTATGGCTACACCTTC
TRBV27,TRBJ1-2,-,TRBD1,CASSQRGQGAYGYTF,TGTGCCAGCAGCCAGAGGGGACAGGGTGCCTATGGCTACACCTTC
TRBV5-5,TRBJ2-7,few,TRBD2,CASSRTSADSYEQYF,TGTGCCAGCAGCCGGACTAGCGCGGACTCCTACGAGCAGTACTTC
TRBV5-1,TRBJ2-3,-,-,CASSSTRVKGTDTQYF,TGCGCCAGCAGCTCCACCAGGGTTAAAGGCACAGATACGCAGTATTTT
TRBV4-2,TRBJ2-5,-,TRBD2,CASSQDLVGGGDKETQYF,TGTGCCAGCAGCCAAGATCTGGTCGGCGGGGGGGACAAAGAGACCCAGTACTTC
TRBV19,TRBJ2-5,-,-,CASGRETQYF,TGTGCCAGTGGTCGGGAGACCCAGTACTTC
TRBV2,TRBJ2-7,-,-,CASRTFYEQYF,TGTGCCAGCAGAACTTTCTACGAGCAGTACTTC
TRBV5-1,TRBJ2-5,few,-,CASRWTEQETQYF,TGCGCCAGCCGCTGGACAGAGCAAGAGACCCAGTACTTC
TRBV6-5,TRBJ1-2,-,-,CASSPFAGDYGYTF,TGTGCCAGCAGTCCTTTTGCGGGGGACTATGGCTACACCTTC
TRBV4-2,TRBJ1-1,-,-,CASSQDRYTEAFF,TGTGCCAGCAGCCAAGACAGGTACACTGAAGCTTTCTTT
TRBV4-1,TRBJ2-7,-,TRBD2,CASSQEYRGLAGGLSYEQYF,TGCGCCAGCAGCCAAGAATACCGTGGGCTAGCGGGGGGACTCTCCTACGAGCAGTACTTC
TRBV7-9,TRBJ2-1,-,TRBD1,CASSPLGQVYNEQFF,TGTGCCAGCAGCCCCTTGGGACAGGTCTACAATGAGCAGTTCTTC
TRBV7-8,TRBJ2-1,-,-,CASSPRVDSYNEQFF,TGTGCCAGCAGCCCGAGGGTAGACTCCTACAATGAGCAGTTCTTC
TRBV30,TRBJ2-7,-,-,CAWSVRYREFDEQYF,TGTGCCTGGAGTGTCCGGTACAGGGAATTCGACGAGCAGTACTTC
TRBV10-2,TRBJ2-1,-,TRBD2,CASSAGLAGNNEQFF,TGCGCCAGCAGTGCGGGACTAGCGGGCAACAATGAGCAGTTCTTC
TRBV6-5,TRBJ2-6,once,-,CASSYVRSSGANVLTF,TGTGCCAGCAGTTACGTACGGTCCTCTGGGGCCAACGTCCTGACTTTC
TRBV6-6,TRBJ2-7,-,TRBD1,CASKKGAHYEQYF,TGTGCCAGCAAAAAGGGGGCCCACTACGAGCAGTACTTC
TRBV29-1,TRBJ1-1,once,TRBD1,CSVVQGARDTEAFF,TGCAGCGTTGTACAGGGGGCTAGGGACACTGAAGCTTTCTTT
TRBV7-9,TRBJ1-1,-,TRBD1,CASSPRGGYTEAFF,TGTGCCAGCAGCCCGAGAGGGGGCTACACTGAAGCTTTCTTT
TRBV18,TRBJ2-3,-,TRBD1,CASSPGQGGPDTQYF,TGTGCCAGCTCCCCTGGACAGGGAGGCCCAGATACGCAGTATTTT